The 32 T cell receptor beta chains below all came from one sample that was sequenced in a study of CD8+ T cells in alopecia areata. RNA extraction was followed by reverse transcription into cDNA, which acted as the sequencing template. The protocol was immunoSEQ multiplex PCR, while the TCRdb copy is restricted to in-frame clones and leaves out a portion. The data show about 250,000 clones, with under 80% seen just once and 1% to 1.5% held by the top ten. The sequences come from CD4+ T cells sorted from blood, collected at week 0. The receptors were gathered from a human donor with alopecia areata.

The CDR3 DNA sequence: TGCAGCGTCCTCGACAGGGGGGTGGTCGTCCTGACTTTC. Protein: CSVLDRGVVVLTF. The chain links TRBV29-1 to TRBJ2-6; 9 nucleotides match TRBD1. V lost 6 bases and J lost 12; bases outside the gene matches: 9. Germline lookup yields CDR1 SQVTM and CDR2 ANQGSEA. The CDR3 is 13 amino acids.

V is TRBV4-1 and J is TRBJ2-3; tentative D call: TRBD1 (6 bases). The germline V and J ends were trimmed by 4 bases and 3 bases, with 20 bases remaining between them. Germline CDR1 reads MGHRA; CDR2 reads YSYEKL. The CDR3 consists of 17 residues. The CDR3 DNA reads as TGCGCCAGCAGCCCCCTCCAAGGACAGCTGGGAACAGATACGCAGTATTTT. It yields the protein CASSPLQGQLGTDTQYF.

This sequence joins TRBV10-3 and TRBJ2-7; no clear D. From germline, CDR1 is ENHRY and CDR2 SYGVKD. The CDR3 consists of 14 residues. V lost 4 bases, J lost 5 bases, and 15 bases lay in between. The CDR3 sequence is CAISAGYGSDEQYF. In nucleotides, the CDR3 is TGTGCCATCAGTGCGGGCTATGGAAGCGACGAGCAGTACTTC.

Comments on this clone: Other DNA sequences from this sample encode an identical CDR3 as well. This rearrangement joins TRBV25-1 to TRBJ2-3, with no clear D. The CDR3 extends over 12 amino acids. V was pared by 7 bases and J by 1 base, with 6 bases between. Germline V gives CDR1 MGHDK, CDR2 SYGVNS. This chain's CDR3 is CASNRGTDTQYF. In DNA form, the CDR3 reads TGTGCCAGCAATCGGGGCACAGATACGCAGTATTTT.

The genes are TRBV9 and TRBJ1-2, with a possible D match to TRBD1 (5 bases). Per germline, CDR1 SGDLS and CDR2 YYNGEE. Trimming took 2 bases from V and 0 from J, leaving 11 bases between them. This CDR3 contains 15 residues. The CDR3 sequence is CASSVSTEANYGYTF. The CDR3 DNA reads TGTGCCAGCAGCGTCTCGACAGAAGCTAACTATGGCTACACCTTC.

The V and J genes are TRBV5-4 and TRBJ2-5; D unclear. V lost 2 bases and J lost 2, with 4 bases in between. Germline CDR1 and CDR2: SGHNT and YYREEE (reference sequence). CDR3 size: 12 residues. CDR3 loop: CASSFWQETQYF. For the CDR3, the DNA is TGTGCCAGCAGCTTTTGGCAAGAGACCCAGTACTTC.

The chain carries TRBV29-1 and TRBJ2-7; TRBD1 aligns across 9 bases. Germline V gives CDR1 SQVTM, CDR2 ANQGSEA. V shed 4 bases, J shed 6 bases, and the junction held 13 bases outside the gene matches. The CDR3 has 15 residues. CDR3 in amino acids: CSVGLLGTGYGEQYF. CDR3 DNA: TGCAGCGTTGGCCTCTTAGGGACAGGGTACGGCGAGCAGTACTTC.

This clone was found a few times. The DNA of the CDR3 is TGTGCCAGCAGCCTCGGGCCCCTAAAGGAAAAACTGTTTTTT. Its protein product is CASSLGPLKEKLFF. The gene calls are TRBV2 and TRBJ1-4; D gene ambiguous. Germline loops: CDR1 SNHLY, CDR2 FYNNEI. Trimming cost V 6 bases and J 8 bases, with 16 bases left between them. The CDR3 spans 14 residues. Combining the CDR3 with reference TRBV2 and TRBJ1-4 gives the whole variable domain EPEVTQTPSHQVTQMGQEVILRCVPISNHLYFYWYRQILGQKVEFLVSFYNNEISEKSEIFDDQFSVERPDGSNFTLKIRSTKLEDSAMYFCASSLGPLKEKLFFGSGTQLSVL.

V is TRBV29-1 and J is TRBJ1-2; 7 nucleotides align to TRBD1. The germline gives CDR1 SQVTM, CDR2 ANQGSEA. J lost 0 bases, V lost 6 bases, and 7 bases had no gene match. This CDR3 comprises 14 residues. CDR3 bases: TGCAGCGTCCGGGACAGAAGAGCTAACTATGGCTACACCTTC. It codes for CSVRDRRANYGYTF.

The V gene is TRBV30, the J gene TRBJ2-1, with 9 bases identical to TRBD1. The ends lost 1 base at V and 13 bases at J; junction bases unmatched: 2. CDR1 GTSNPN and CDR2 SVGIG come from the germline V gene (reference sequence). The CDR3 is 11 residues long. In nucleotides, the CDR3 is TGTGCCTGGAGTGCGGGACAGGGACAGTTCTTC. Translation: CAWSAGQGQFF.

This clone was seen only once. The chain is built from TRBV5-4 and TRBJ2-7, with 7 nucleotides matching TRBD1. Looked up from germline, CDR1 is SGHNT and CDR2 is YYREEE (reference sequence). The V segment lost 4 bases and the J segment 3 bases; nucleotides outside the gene matches: 4. CDR3 size: 13 residues. As DNA, the CDR3 is TGTGCCAGCAGCCTAGGACAGGACTACGAGCAGTACTTC. Amino acid sequence: CASSLGQDYEQYF.

This clone has a handful of counts. The chain recombines TRBV5-1 with TRBJ2-5, with D unclear. The germline V gene encodes CDR1 SGHRS and CDR2 YFSETQ. This CDR3 is 13 amino acids long. The germline V and J ends were trimmed by 3 bases and 4 bases, with 10 bases remaining between them. CDR3 sequence: CASSSTVGETQYF. CDR3 DNA: TGCGCCAGCAGCTCTACGGTGGGAGAGACCCAGTACTTC.

The chain links TRBV7-3 to TRBJ2-6; D might be TRBD1 (6 bases). Trimming pared 2 bases from V and 0 bases from J, leaving 20 bases between. This CDR3 is built from 20 residues. Looked up from germline, CDR1 is SGHTA and CDR2 is FQGTGA. CDR3 nucleotide sequence: TGTGCCAGCAGCTTATGGGACAACCCTAGGCATCTCTCTGGGGCCAACGTCCTGACTTTC. It specifies CASSLWDNPRHLSGANVLTF.

The rearrangement links TRBV4-2 to TRBJ2-3; D is unresolved. There are 13 residues in the CDR3. Looked up from germline, CDR1 is LGHNA and CDR2 is YNFKEQ. Trimming took 2 bases from V and 1 from J, leaving 4 bases between them. For the CDR3, the DNA is TGTGCCAGCAGCCAACAGGGCACAGATACGCAGTATTTT. Translating it yields CASSQQGTDTQYF.

The V gene is TRBV21-1, the J gene TRBJ1-2. TRBV21-1 is designated a pseudogene. This CDR3 is 15 amino acids long. The CDR3 loop is CASSQEGGCGYGYTF. The CDR3 DNA sequence: TGTGCCAGCAGCCAGGAGGGGGGGTGTGGCTATGGCTACACCTTC.

The chain combines TRBV7-9 with TRBJ1-3; unclear D gene. V dropped 4 bases and J dropped 5 bases, with 6 bases sitting between them. This CDR3 is 12 amino acids long. Germline V gene sequence: CDR1 SEHNR, CDR2 FQNEAQ (reference sequence). Here the CDR3 reads CASSSGRNTIYF. The CDR3 DNA reads TGTGCCAGCAGCTCCGGGAGAAACACCATATATTTT.

This clone was counted only a few times. The chain couples TRBV29-1 to TRBJ2-2, with D uncertain. CDR3 length: 15 amino acids. Germline CDR1 and CDR2: SQVTM and ANQGSEA. Deletions cut 5 bases from V and 2 bases from J, with 15 bases between. CDR3 protein: CSVRSYPSNTGELFF. CDR3 DNA: TGCAGCGTTCGGTCCTACCCTTCTAACACCGGGGAGCTGTTTTTT.

The CDR3 DNA reads as TGCAGCGTGGAGGGTTTGAGGAACGGGGAGCCTGAAGCTTTCTTT. Amino acids: CSVEGLRNGEPEAFF. This chain uses TRBV29-1 with TRBJ1-1; no firm D call. The ends were cut back, 6 bases at V and 6 bases at J, with 23 bases in the middle. Germline-derived CDR1 and CDR2 are SQVTM and ANQGSEA. The CDR3 totals 15 residues.

CDR3 in DNA: TGCAGCGTTGACAGGCCCACAGGCTACACTGAAGCTTTCTTT. It is translated as CSVDRPTGYTEAFF. The chain recombines TRBV29-1 with TRBJ1-1, with a possible D match to TRBD1 (5 bases). The V end was cut by 3 bases, the J end by 3 bases, with 14 bases between. The CDR3 sequence is 14 residues long. The germline V gene encodes CDR1 SQVTM and CDR2 ANQGSEA.

The rearrangement joins TRBV7-2 to TRBJ1-3, with D tentatively TRBD1 (5 bases). Germline V lookup: CDR1 SGHTA, CDR2 FQGNSA. V was clipped by 3 bases and J by 3 bases, with 9 bases between them. CDR3 length equals 14 residues. The CDR3 bases are TGTGCCAGCAGCTTCCAGGGAGGTGGAAACACCATATATTTT. Amino acid sequence: CASSFQGGGNTIYF.

This clone has just a few counts. The chain combines TRBV5-4 with TRBJ2-2; D not certain. The CDR3 is 12 residues long. CDR1 and CDR2 from the germline V gene are SGHNT and YYREEE (reference sequence). Trimming left V 1 base short and J 6 bases short, with 4 bases between. The CDR3 region has the DNA TGTGCCAGCAGCTTGTCAGCCGGGGAGCTGTTTTTT. This sequence encodes CASSLSAGELFF.

The chain recombines TRBV9 with TRBJ1-1; D unclear. CDR3 length: 15 residues. The germline V gene has CDR1 SGDLS and CDR2 YYNGEE. V lost 0 bases to trimming and J lost 3 bases, with 12 bases between them. The CDR3 DNA reads TGTGCCAGCAGCGTAGGGGGAAGAGGGTACACTGAAGCTTTCTTT. Translated, it gives CASSVGGRGYTEAFF.

J is TRBJ2-4 and V is TRBV11-2; 14 bases align to TRBD2. The junction had 7 bases not matched to a gene; V was cut back by 0 bases and J by 0 bases. This CDR3 has 20 residues. Germline-derived CDR1 and CDR2 are SGHAT and FQNNGV. CDR3 DNA sequence: TGTGCCAGCAGCTTAGAGGGACTAGCGGGGGCGTCCCTAGCCAAAAACATTCAGTACTTC. Its protein product is CASSLEGLAGASLAKNIQYF.

The J gene is TRBJ1-4, the V gene TRBV5-1; D call uncertain. V lost 6 bases, J lost 2 bases, and 14 bases lay in between. Germline assignment: CDR1 SGHRS and CDR2 YFSETQ. The CDR3 spans 15 residues. CDR3 amino acids: CASTYRPLTNEKLFF. CDR3 bases: TGCGCCAGCACGTATCGGCCGTTGACTAATGAAAAACTGTTTTTT.

The chain recombines TRBV4-3 with TRBJ2-7, with TRBD2 matching over 11 bases. Germline trimming cut 1 base from V and 1 base from J; bases unmatched to any gene: 3. Germline loops: CDR1 LGHNA, CDR2 YSLEER. CDR3 length: 16 amino acids. DNA of the CDR3: TGCGCCAGCAGCCAAGTTTTAGCGGGGGGGTCCTACGAGCAGTACTTC. Translation gives CASSQVLAGGSYEQYF.

The table lists this clone with a few counts. V is TRBV5-1 and J is TRBJ2-6; D is undetermined. Germline V lookup: CDR1 SGHRS, CDR2 YFSETQ. This CDR3 has 14 amino acids. V lost 7 bases and J lost 0, with 8 bases in between. The CDR3 is CASSQVSGANVLTF. CDR3 nucleotide sequence: TGCGCCAGCTCCCAGGTCTCTGGGGCCAACGTCCTGACTTTC.

V is TRBV4-3 and J is TRBJ1-1; D unresolved. CDR3 size: 13 residues. The germline gives CDR1 LGHNA, CDR2 YSLEER. V dropped 4 bases and J dropped 2 bases, with 8 bases sitting between them. The CDR3 coding sequence is TGCGCCAGCAGCCGGACGAGAAACACTGAAGCTTTCTTT. It codes for CASSRTRNTEAFF.

V and J are TRBV6-1 and TRBJ1-6; D remains unclear. Germline V gives CDR1 MNHNS, CDR2 SASEGT. The CDR3 loop spans 13 amino acids. Between the trimmed V and J ends, which lost 4 bases and 5 bases, there was a span of 6 bases. CDR3 coding DNA: TGTGCCAGCAGTGGGTTAGATAATTCACCCCTCCACTTT. Translation gives CASSGLDNSPLHF.

The gene calls are TRBV25-1 and TRBJ2-5; D uncertain. Germline loops: CDR1 MGHDK, CDR2 SYGVNS. The CDR3 spans 12 residues. V gave up 4 bases and J gave up 5 bases, with 8 bases separating them. The CDR3 reads CASSAGHETQYF. CDR3 bases: TGTGCCAGCAGTGCAGGCCACGAGACCCAGTACTTC. The whole variable domain, remainder taken from reference TRBV25-1 and TRBJ2-5, is EADIYQTPRYLVIGTGKKITLECSQTMGHDKMYWYQQDPGMELHLIHYSYGVNSTEKGDLSSESTVSRIRTEHFPLTLESARPSHTSQYLCASSAGHETQYFGPGTRLLVL.

V is TRBV2 and J is TRBJ2-5; TRBD2 is a possible D gene (7 bases). Trimming shortened V by 0 bases and J by 4 bases, and 15 bases separated the two germline ends. CDR1 is SNHLY and CDR2 is FYNNEI in the germline V gene. CDR3 size: 16 residues. The CDR3 region has the DNA TGTGCCAGCAGTGAAGCGCGTGGCGGGGGCCCAGAGACCCAGTACTTC. It specifies CASSEARGGGPETQYF.

The rearrangement links TRBV5-1 to TRBJ1-3; D not certain. This CDR3 is 15 amino acids long. V was clipped by 4 bases and J by 3 bases, with 14 bases between them. Germline CDR1 reads SGHRS; CDR2 reads YFSETQ. In nucleotides, the CDR3 is TGCGCCAGCAGCGACACCCCGGGAAATGGAAACACCATATATTTT. It specifies CASSDTPGNGNTIYF. Combining the CDR3 with reference TRBV5-1 and TRBJ1-3 gives the whole variable domain KAGVTQTPRYLIKTRGQQVTLSCSPISGHRSVSWYQQTPGQGLQFLFEYFSETQRNKGNFPGRFSGRQFSNSRSEMNVSTLELGDSALYLCASSDTPGNGNTIYFGEGSWLTVV.

The chain joins TRBV7-8 to TRBJ2-3; 7 bases map to TRBD1. V lost 7 bases to trimming and J lost 4 bases; unmatched junction nucleotides: 11. The germline gives CDR1 SGHVS, CDR2 FQNEAQ. The CDR3 covers 15 residues. The CDR3 sequence is CASNPGQFSPDTQYF. CDR3 in DNA: TGTGCCAGCAACCCGGGACAGTTCTCCCCAGATACGCAGTATTTT.